The TCR beta chain described here comes from a study of human T cells and chemical hapten exposure. Comment on this clonotype: The target antigen is unknown.

The study, taken as a whole, reports: The count of PT1 expanded TCRs correlated positively with patch test score.

V was shortened by 2 bases and J by 4 bases, with 9 bases between the two germline ends. This CDR3 spans 14 amino acids. Described time point: patch test 2, 6 weeks after DPC sensitization. Treatment: therapeutic diphenylcyclopropenone sensitization with weekly scalp DPC. Researchers sampled blood before each patch test went on. It was unfractionated whole blood from which total RNA was extracted. Single cDNA molecules in the library carried unique molecular identifiers attached during preparation. Each CDR3 protein gets one entry after TCRdb re-called the RACE reads with MiXCR. The data show roughly 84,000 distinct CDR3 sequences, 8% to 13% seen once.

This clonotype was sampled from a woman between 45 and 60 years old with alopecia areata. Some clones in this sample may be carry-over from other donors' samples. Here the sequenced sample was whole blood, taken in connection with sensitization to the hapten diphenylcyclopropenone (DPC). The chain is built from TRBV12-3 or TRBV12-4 and TRBJ1-5, with D tentatively TRBD1 (5 bases). The chain's CDR3 is CASSLNRLNQPQHF. The DNA of the CDR3 is TGTGCCAGCAGTTTAAACAGGCTAAATCAGCCCCAGCATTTT.